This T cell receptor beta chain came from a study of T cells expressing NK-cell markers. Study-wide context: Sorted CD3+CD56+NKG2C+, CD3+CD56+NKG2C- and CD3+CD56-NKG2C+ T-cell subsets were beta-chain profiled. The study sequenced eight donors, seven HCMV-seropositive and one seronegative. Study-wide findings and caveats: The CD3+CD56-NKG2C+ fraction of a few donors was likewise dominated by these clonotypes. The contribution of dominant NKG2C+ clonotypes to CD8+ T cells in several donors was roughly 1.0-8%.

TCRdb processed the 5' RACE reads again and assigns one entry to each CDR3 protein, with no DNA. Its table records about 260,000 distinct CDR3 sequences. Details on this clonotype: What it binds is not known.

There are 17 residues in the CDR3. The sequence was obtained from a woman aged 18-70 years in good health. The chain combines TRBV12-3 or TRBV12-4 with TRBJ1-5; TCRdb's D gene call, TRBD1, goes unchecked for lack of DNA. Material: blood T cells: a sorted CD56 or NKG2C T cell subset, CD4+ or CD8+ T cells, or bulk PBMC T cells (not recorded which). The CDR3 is CASSLMLGQGSNQPQHF.